Following are 21 T cell receptor beta chains from one sample sequenced in a study of blood T cell repertoires in COVID-19. Method: immunoSEQ multiplex PCR; TCRdb's copy keeps in-frame clones and lacks some. Of some 260,000 clones in the sample, around 88% are singletons; the top ten hold over 1.1%. The material sequenced was peripheral blood. These receptors were collected from a man older than 75 with acute or convalescent COVID-19.

This clone is a singleton in its sample. The rearrangement uses TRBV9 and TRBJ1-2; D may be TRBD1 (6 bases). V dropped 6 bases and J dropped 0 bases, with 9 bases sitting between them. The length of the CDR3 is 13 residues. Looked up from germline, CDR1 is SGDLS and CDR2 is YYNGEE. Here the CDR3 reads CASKDSTNYGYTF. CDR3 in DNA: TGTGCCAGCAAGGACAGCACTAACTATGGCTACACCTTC.

The chain links TRBV4-3 to TRBJ1-6; D is possibly TRBD1 (5 bases). CDR1 and CDR2 (germline): LGHNA, YSLEER. This CDR3 has 16 amino acids. V shed 1 base and J shed 5 bases, with 12 bases lying between them. CDR3 residues: CASSQGAGTDNSPLHF. The DNA for the CDR3 is TGCGCCAGCAGCCAAGGGGCGGGGACCGATAATTCACCCCTCCACTTT.

This clone was found once. Additional DNA sequences in this sample encode the identical CDR3. The chain recombines TRBV7-2 with TRBJ2-1, with 11 bases matching TRBD1. The CDR3 is 15 residues long. CDR1 is SGHTA and CDR2 is FQGNSA in the germline V gene. The trim removed 3 bases at V and 2 bases at J, leaving 0 bases unmatched. The CDR3 DNA sequence: TGTGCCAGCAGCTTGGGACAGGGGGCCTACAATGAGCAGTTCTTC. It yields the protein CASSLGQGAYNEQFF. The full variable domain, its missing parts supplied by reference TRBV7-2 and TRBJ2-1, is GAGVSQSPSNKVTEKGKDVELRCDPISGHTALYWYRQSLGQGLEFLIYFQGNSAPDKSGLPSDRFSAERTGGSVSTLTIQRTQQEDSAVYLCASSLGQGAYNEQFFGPGTRLTVL.

This chain connects TRBV6-2 or TRBV6-3 to TRBJ1-4; 7 bases map to TRBD1. V dropped 2 bases and J dropped 3; count of bases not matched to a gene: 3. There are 15 residues in the CDR3. CDR1 and CDR2 (germline): MNHEY, SVGEGT. The CDR3 protein is CASSYGDSSNEKLFF. In DNA, the CDR3 is TGTGCCAGCAGTTACGGGGACAGTTCTAATGAAAAACTGTTTTTT.

The chain carries TRBV27 and TRBJ1-4; 8 bases map to TRBD1. Per germline, CDR1 MNHEY and CDR2 SMNVEV (reference sequence). Losses at the gene ends were 4 bases for V and 0 bases for J; bases not matched to a gene: 7. This CDR3 spans 17 amino acids. The CDR3 protein is CASSSGQVGTTNEKLFF. Written as DNA, the CDR3 is TGTGCCAGCAGTTCGGGACAGGTTGGCACAACTAATGAAAAACTGTTTTTT.

V is TRBV28 and J is TRBJ2-1; maybe TRBD2 (6 bases). CDR1 is MDHEN, CDR2 SYDVKM, per germline. The CDR3 runs to 14 residues. Trimming left V 3 bases short and J 3 bases short, with 9 bases between. The CDR3 sequence: CASSFTGLYNEQFF. In DNA form, the CDR3 reads TGTGCCAGCAGTTTCACGGGACTCTACAATGAGCAGTTCTTC.

CDR3 sequence (DNA): TGTGCCAGCTCACCATCCGGACAGGGCTACGAGCAGTACTTC. Protein product: CASSPSGQGYEQYF. The chain joins TRBV18 to TRBJ2-7; 8 positions agree with TRBD1. The germline V gene encodes CDR1 KGHSH and CDR2 LQKENI. Unmatched junction bases numbered 3, after V lost 2 bases and J lost 3 bases. The CDR3 loop spans 14 amino acids. The full variable domain, rest sourced from reference TRBV18 and TRBJ2-7, is NAGVMQNPRHLVRRRGQEARLRCSPMKGHSHVYWYRQLPEEGLKFMVYLQKENIIDESGMPKERFSAEFPKEGPSILRIQQVVRGDSAAYFCASSPSGQGYEQYFGPGTRLTVT.

The CDR3 region is CASNPQGEGSPLHF. CDR3 sequence (DNA): TGTGCCAGTAACCCACAGGGAGAAGGTTCACCCCTCCACTTT. The J gene is TRBJ1-6, the V gene TRBV19; maybe TRBD1 (6 bases). Germline V gene lookup returns CDR1 LNHDA and CDR2 SQIVND (reference sequence). The CDR3 has 14 residues. The V end was cut by 7 bases, the J end by 9 bases, with 16 bases between.

The CDR3 region has the DNA TGTGCCAGCTCACAAGGGGGGACAGGGTTTTACGAGCAGTACTTC. Translated, it gives CASSQGGTGFYEQYF. The V gene is TRBV18, the J gene TRBJ2-7; TRBD1 agrees at 9 bases. This CDR3 is built from 15 residues. The V segment lost 4 bases and the J segment 4 bases; nucleotides outside the gene matches: 8. Germline CDR1 is KGHSH and CDR2 is LQKENI.

The chain uses TRBV6-1 and TRBJ2-7, with TRBD1 matching 8 bases. Germline CDR1 reads MNHNS; CDR2 reads SASEGT. V was pared by 1 base and J by 8 bases, with 10 bases of the junction left unmatched. CDR3 length: 15 amino acids. CDR3 coding DNA: TGTGCCAGCAGTGAAGGGGGGACAGGAACAGGAAAGCAGTACTTC. Protein sequence: CASSEGGTGTGKQYF.

The chain couples TRBV6-6 to TRBJ1-1; D unclear. V was cut by 4 bases and J by 1 base, with 7 bases left in between. From germline, CDR1 is MNHNY and CDR2 SVGAGI (reference sequence). There are 13 residues in the CDR3. The CDR3 nucleotides are TGTGCCAGCAGTTCTCAGGAGAACACTGAAGCTTTCTTT. Encoded protein: CASSSQENTEAFF.

The rearrangement joins TRBV4-3 to TRBJ2-5, with 8 bases aligning to TRBD2. After removal of 2 bases from V and 3 bases from J, the junction contained 5 bases not matched to a gene. CDR3 length: 15 residues. Germline assignment: CDR1 LGHNA and CDR2 YSLEER. The CDR3 bases are TGCGCCAGCAGCCAATATGCGGGGGGAGAAGAGACCCAGTACTTC. This encodes CASSQYAGGEETQYF.

The chain links TRBV14 to TRBJ2-2; D is uncertain. This CDR3 contains 12 residues. V was pared by 4 bases and J by 6 bases, with 6 bases between. Germline V lookup: CDR1 SGHDN, CDR2 FVKESK. The CDR3 loop is CASSLHSGELFF. DNA of the CDR3: TGTGCCAGCAGCCTCCATTCCGGGGAGCTGTTTTTT.

V usage is TRBV7-9 and J usage is TRBJ2-7; TRBD1 matches 9 bases. V was clipped by 5 bases and J by 4 bases; unmatched bases: 12. Germline loops: CDR1 SEHNR, CDR2 FQNEAQ (reference sequence). The CDR3 is 16 amino acids. CDR3 in amino acids: CASSPLEGQGPYEQYF. CDR3 DNA sequence: TGTGCCAGCAGCCCGTTAGAGGGACAGGGACCTTACGAGCAGTACTTC. The full variable domain, in which reference TRBV7-9 and TRBJ2-7 provide the parts outside the CDR3, is DTGVSQNPRHKITKRGQNVTFRCDPISEHNRLYWYRQTLGQGPEFLTYFQNEAQLEKSRLLSDRFSAERPKGSFSTLEIQRTEQGDSAMYLCASSPLEGQGPYEQYFGPGTRLTVT.

This clone came up a few times. This chain links TRBV6-6 with TRBJ1-3; 7 bases are shared with TRBD1. Trimming removed 6 bases from V and 4 bases from J; junction bases left unmatched: 6. Germline V CDR1 and CDR2: MNHNY, SVGAGI (reference sequence). This CDR3 has 14 amino acids. CDR3 bases: TGTGCCAGCAGCCCGACAGGGTTCGGAAACACCATATATTTT. Protein sequence: CASSPTGFGNTIYF.

The chain uses TRBV11-3 and TRBJ2-1; D perhaps matches TRBD1 (6 bases). The CDR3 covers 14 residues. Looked up from germline, CDR1 is SGHNT and CDR2 is YENEEA. The germline V and J ends were trimmed by 2 bases and 6 bases, with 11 bases remaining between them. The CDR3 DNA sequence: TGTGCCAGCAGCTTAATTCAGGGGAGCAATGAGCAGTTCTTC. Translated, it gives CASSLIQGSNEQFF.

The table lists this clone with a count of one. V usage is TRBV29-1 and J usage is TRBJ2-5, with a weak D call TRBD1 (5 bases). The CDR3 length is 14 residues. Per the germline V gene, CDR1 is SQVTM and CDR2 is ANQGSEA. Trimming removed 6 bases at V and 0 bases at J, with 14 bases between. The CDR3: CSVHPDRYQETQYF. CDR3 DNA: TGCAGCGTACACCCTGACAGATACCAAGAGACCCAGTACTTC. Full variable domain (missing parts from reference TRBV29-1 and TRBJ2-5): SAVISQKPSRDICQRGTSLTIQCQVDSQVTMMFWYRQQPGQSLTLIATANQGSEATYESGFVIDKFPISRPNLTFSTLTVSNMSPEDSSIYLCSVHPDRYQETQYFGPGTRLLVL.

The chain couples TRBV27 to TRBJ2-4; 13 positions match TRBD2. V trimming: 6 bases; J trimming: 7 bases; junction bases outside the gene matches: 6. Germline V lookup: CDR1 MNHEY, CDR2 SMNVEV (reference sequence). This CDR3 comprises 15 residues. The CDR3 sequence: CASRGLAGAKNIQYF. The CDR3 coding sequence is TGTGCCAGCAGAGGACTAGCGGGAGCTAAGAACATTCAGTACTTC.

The rearrangement links TRBV7-2 to TRBJ2-7, with D possibly being TRBD2 (5 bases). The CDR3 is 14 residues long. The germline CDR1 and CDR2 sequences are SGHTA and FQGNSA. V lost 1 base, J lost 5 bases, and 12 bases lay in between. CDR3 protein: CASSLEPTRDEQYF. The CDR3 bases are TGTGCCAGCAGCTTAGAACCTACGCGGGACGAGCAGTACTTC.

This clone was observed a single time. The chain is built from TRBV21-1 and TRBJ2-2; the table names TRBD1, a call not compared with the DNA. TRBV21-1 is deemed a pseudogene. The CDR3 totals 14 residues. The CDR3 nucleotides are TGTGCCAGCAGCGGACCAGGGTACACCGGGGAGCTGTTTTTT. Translating gives CASSGPGYTGELFF.

This chain connects TRBV7-2 to TRBJ2-2; D uncertain. Germline CDR1 reads SGHTA; CDR2 reads FQGNSA. This CDR3 has 13 residues. Deletions cut 3 bases from V and 6 bases from J, with 8 bases between. The CDR3 here is CASSFLEPGELFF. The CDR3 DNA sequence: TGTGCCAGCAGCTTTCTAGAACCCGGGGAGCTGTTTTTT. The whole variable domain, filled in from reference TRBV7-2 and TRBJ2-2, reads GAGVSQSPSNKVTEKGKDVELRCDPISGHTALYWYRQSLGQGLEFLIYFQGNSAPDKSGLPSDRFSAERTGGSVSTLTIQRTQQEDSAVYLCASSFLEPGELFFGEGSRLTVL.